Each of the 4 T cell receptor beta chains below was sequenced from the same sample in a study of CD8 T cells in ankylosing spondylitis. Study results and caveats: In ankylosing spondylitis blood, a motif of roughly eight highly homologous TCR beta variants appeared characteristic.

TCRdb used MiXCR to reprocess the 5' RACE reads, holding one entry per CDR3 protein. The repertoire holds about 750,000 distinct CDR3 sequences, with 15% to 20% as singletons. For these receptors, no antigen is known. Sequences were obtained from blood, either unsorted or a sorted T cell fraction (not recorded which). These receptors came from a male donor with ankylosing spondylitis.

The chain joins TRBV20-1 to TRBJ2-1, with 7 nucleotides matching TRBD1. V was pared by 0 bases and J by 0 bases, with 5 bases of the junction left unmatched. The germline CDR1 and CDR2 sequences are DFQATT and SNEGSKA (reference sequence). This CDR3 is 16 amino acids long. The CDR3 loop reads CSARDGTESSYNEQFF. The CDR3 region has the DNA TGCAGTGCTAGAGATGGGACAGAGAGCTCCTACAATGAGCAGTTCTTC.

V usage is TRBV27 and J usage is TRBJ2-7; 10 nucleotides align to TRBD2. The germline V gene has CDR1 MNHEY and CDR2 SMNVEV (reference sequence). The CDR3 covers 15 residues. J lost 2 bases, V lost 8 bases, and 9 bases had no gene match. As DNA, the CDR3 is TGTGCCAGCGCCCCCCTAGCGGGGGACACCTACGAGCAGTACTTC. Its protein product is CASAPLAGDTYEQYF.

This clonotype was recorded at least ten times. The chain has TRBV12-3 or TRBV12-4 and TRBJ2-1; D is ambiguous. CDR3 size: 13 residues. The V end lost 6 bases, the J end lost 7 bases, and 13 bases lay between the germline ends. CDR3 residues: CASSLARGNEQFF. DNA of the CDR3: TGTGCCAGCAGCTTGGCCAGAGGTAATGAGCAGTTCTTC.

This clonotype was found a few times. CDR3 DNA sequence: TGTGCCAGCAGTAAGGGCAGGGCGCTGAACACTGAAGCTTTCTTT. Translated: CASSKGRALNTEAFF. The chain joins TRBV12-3 or TRBV12-4 to TRBJ1-1; tentative D call: TRBD1 (5 bases). The CDR3 consists of 15 residues. The V and J ends lost 5 bases and 0 bases respectively, with 13 bases between them.